What follows describes a single T cell receptor beta chain. The antigen is unknown. The data were taken from a study of T cells in Graves' hyperthyroidism and ophthalmopathy. Whole-study context: Any treatment followed the collection of peripheral blood at initial diagnosis.

Points from the study as a whole: Blood also contained most expanded thyroid clonotypes above 0.001. Ophthalmopathy was predicted by the model a median of roughly 6.7 months ahead of onset.

Using RNA transcripts as the source, TCR beta CDR3 regions were amplified. Researchers ran a first-round RT-PCR on the TCR CDR3 using the HTBI primer set. TCRdb used MiXCR to reprocess the multiplex PCR reads, holding one entry per CDR3 protein. The sample has around 380,000 distinct CDR3 sequences; less than 15% are singletons. The diagnostic basis comprised clinical symptoms, serum thyroxine and TRAb, thyroid ultrasound and orbital computed tomography. This clonotype was obtained from a man aged 25-40 years with Graves' hyperthyroidism that later progressed to Graves' ophthalmopathy. Material for sequencing was blood.

The CDR3 sequence: CAMTRDRENEQFF. In DNA form, the CDR3 reads TGTGCCATGACCCGGGACAGGGAAAATGAGCAGTTCTTC. The chain has TRBV5-4 and TRBJ2-1; 9 nucleotides line up with TRBD1. The CDR3 is 13 residues long. V was clipped by 9 bases and J by 7 bases; unmatched bases: 8. Germline loops: CDR1 SGHNT, CDR2 YYREEE (reference sequence).